What follows are 17 T cell receptor beta chains derived from one specimen sequenced in a study of cytomegalovirus exposure and HLA in healthy donors listed by TCRdb under 2017. The method was the immunoSEQ multiplex PCR assay. The multiplex PCR relied on a mix of 60 forward primers for TCR Vbeta segments and 13 reverse primers for TCR Jbeta segments. In its TCRdb copy, this immuneACCESS table keeps in-frame sequences only and misses some clones. Where compared with another copy, unresolved V genes explain less than half of these, and the others have no known cause. The sample has about 120,000 clones on record, about 8% of them singletons. In total, the top ten clones hold around 6% of the sample. Sequenced sample: PBMCs. The receptors derive from a woman aged 40 to 50 in good health and CMV-seropositive.

A word on this clone: The junction and the germline gene differ at one end; a read error may be behind it. The rearrangement joins TRBV5-4 to TRBJ2-5; TRBD2 is a possible D gene (5 bases). The CDR3 consists of 14 residues. Germline assignment: CDR1 SGHNT and CDR2 YYREEE (reference sequence). CDR3 in DNA: TGTGCCAGCAGCTTGGGTTTAGCGAAAGAGACCCCGTACTTC. This codes for CASSLGLAKETPYF.

V and J are TRBV25-1 and TRBJ2-5; D not resolved. Looked up from germline, CDR1 is MGHDK and CDR2 is SYGVNS. V was cut by 2 bases and J by 4 bases, with 11 bases left in between. CDR3 length equals 14 residues. The CDR3 protein is CASSEQTLLETQYF. CDR3 in DNA: TGTGCCAGCAGTGAACAGACTCTACTAGAGACCCAGTACTTC.

The J gene is TRBJ1-2, the V gene TRBV5-4; 7 bases are shared with TRBD1. After removal of 0 bases from V and 7 bases from J, the junction contained 3 bases not matched to a gene. The CDR3 contains 13 residues. Looked up from germline, CDR1 is SGHNT and CDR2 is YYREEE (reference sequence). The CDR3 region has the DNA TGTGCCAGCAGCTTGGAGGGGGCGGGTGGCTACACCTTC. Translated, it gives CASSLEGAGGYTF.

The V call is TRBV7-8, the J call TRBJ1-1; D is unresolved. Germline loops: CDR1 SGHVS, CDR2 FQNEAQ. Trimming took 4 bases from V and 5 from J, leaving 8 bases between them. The CDR3 has 12 amino acids. The CDR3 is CASSSISTEAFF. In DNA form, the CDR3 reads TGTGCCAGCAGCTCAATCAGTACTGAAGCTTTCTTT.

This clone appeared a few times. The chain carries TRBV25-1 and TRBJ2-3; D uncertain. Germline V gives CDR1 MGHDK, CDR2 SYGVNS. Trimming stripped 4 bases from V and 5 bases from J, with 7 bases between. The length of the CDR3 is 12 residues. Here the CDR3 reads CASSGYIDTQYF. CDR3 sequence (DNA): TGTGCCAGCAGTGGTTATATAGATACGCAGTATTTT.

This clone was seen a few times. The V gene is TRBV6-5, the J gene TRBJ1-2; unclear D gene. Germline V gene data show CDR1 as MNHEY and CDR2 as SVGAGI. CDR3 size: 13 residues. Trimming removed 5 bases from V and 0 bases from J, with 7 bases in between. CDR3 coding DNA: TGTGCCAGCAGTCTTAGTGCTAACTATGGCTACACCTTC. It is translated as CASSLSANYGYTF.

This clone was observed a handful of times. This chain uses TRBV5-1 with TRBJ2-7; the match to TRBD1 covers 11 bases. This CDR3 has 13 amino acids. The junction had 4 bases not matched to a gene; V was cut back by 6 bases and J by 5 bases. Germline lookup yields CDR1 SGHRS and CDR2 YFSETQ. The CDR3 spells CASNKDRGHEQYF. The CDR3 coding sequence is TGCGCCAGCAACAAGGACAGGGGGCACGAGCAGTACTTC.

The V and J genes are TRBV5-6 and TRBJ1-6; 9 bases map to TRBD1. Germline trimming cut 4 bases from V and 8 bases from J; bases unmatched to any gene: 4. There are 14 residues in the CDR3. Germline loops: CDR1 SGHDT, CDR2 YYEEEE. CDR3 sequence: CASSLRDRDSPLHF. In DNA, the CDR3 is TGTGCCAGCAGCCTCCGGGACAGGGATTCACCCCTCCACTTT.

This chain connects TRBV7-9 to TRBJ1-2; D is perhaps TRBD1 (5 bases). Germline CDR1 and CDR2: SEHNR and FQNEAQ (reference sequence). The V end was cut by 5 bases, the J end by 8 bases, with 12 bases between. This CDR3 is 12 amino acids long. CDR3 residues: CASSPWGGGYTF. The CDR3 DNA follows: TGTGCCAGCAGCCCGTGGGGGGGAGGCTACACCTTC.

This clone was counted between two and nine times. This chain uses TRBV7-2 with TRBJ2-5; 8 bases fit TRBD2. The length of the CDR3 is 16 residues. The V segment lost 2 bases and the J segment 5 bases; nucleotides outside the gene matches: 10. The germline gives CDR1 SGHTA, CDR2 FQGNSA. CDR3 coding DNA: TGTGCCAGCAGCTTATTTGCGGGGGGCCTCTCTGAGACCCAGTACTTC. It is translated as CASSLFAGGLSETQYF. The full variable domain, with the rest looked up from reference TRBV7-2 and TRBJ2-5, is GAGVSQSPSNKVTEKGKDVELRCDPISGHTALYWYRQSLGQGLEFLIYFQGNSAPDKSGLPSDRFSAERTGGSVSTLTIQRTQQEDSAVYLCASSLFAGGLSETQYFGPGTRLLVL.

Only a few counts were recorded for this clone. The rearrangement joins TRBV27 to TRBJ1-2; maybe TRBD1 (5 bases). This CDR3 is built from 13 residues. Trimming took off 3 bases at V and 4 bases at J, with 9 bases between the two ends. In germline, CDR1 is MNHEY, CDR2 SMNVEV (reference sequence). CDR3 bases: TGTGCCAGCAGTTTTGGGGGAGGCTATGGCTACACCTTC. This translates into CASSFGGGYGYTF.

This clone was counted between two and nine times. V and J are TRBV11-3 and TRBJ2-1; TRBD1 agrees at 7 bases. Unmatched junction bases numbered 8, after V lost 5 bases and J lost 4 bases. This CDR3 is 15 amino acids long. The germline V gene has CDR1 SGHNT and CDR2 YENEEA. The CDR3 here is CASSSRQGGYNEQFF. The CDR3 DNA sequence: TGTGCCAGCAGCAGCCGACAGGGTGGATACAATGAGCAGTTCTTC.

This clone was recorded a few times. The genes are TRBV14 and TRBJ1-5; 8 bases match TRBD1. The CDR3 covers 14 residues. The germline CDR1 and CDR2 sequences are SGHDN and FVKESK. The J segment lost 5 bases and the V segment lost 5 bases, leaving 5 bases of the junction unmatched. In nucleotides, the CDR3 is TGTGCCAGCAGCGGGACAGGCTCCCATCAGCCCCAGCATTTT. Translation gives CASSGTGSHQPQHF.

The rearrangement uses TRBV9 and TRBJ1-1, with D hard to call. V was pared by 1 base and J by 1 base, with 8 bases between. This CDR3 has 14 residues. The germline V gene encodes CDR1 SGDLS and CDR2 YYNGEE. Written as DNA, the CDR3 is TGTGCCAGCAGCGTACATCCAAAGAACACTGAAGCTTTCTTT. This encodes CASSVHPKNTEAFF.

This clone was seen only a few times. This chain connects TRBV7-2 to TRBJ2-5; D is perhaps TRBD2 (6 bases). V was cut by 3 bases and J by 0 bases, with 11 bases left in between. The CDR3 contains 15 residues. Germline V gene data show CDR1 as SGHTA and CDR2 as FQGNSA. Here the CDR3 reads CASSLRGTHQETQYF. The CDR3 DNA follows: TGTGCCAGCAGCTTGAGAGGGACTCACCAAGAGACCCAGTACTTC.

The V gene is TRBV5-4, the J gene TRBJ2-1, with a weak D call TRBD2 (5 bases). CDR1 and CDR2 from the germline V gene are SGHNT and YYREEE (reference sequence). The CDR3 sequence is 16 residues long. Trimming removed 1 base at V and 10 bases at J, with 21 bases between. The CDR3 nucleotides read TGTGCCAGCAGCTTGCCCCGACGGGGTGCCGTGGAGGAGCAGTTCTTC. Translated, it gives CASSLPRRGAVEEQFF.

This clone was recorded a few times. The J gene is TRBJ1-2, the V gene TRBV7-8, with D possibly matching TRBD1 (5 bases). V was pared by 0 bases and J by 6 bases, with 8 bases between. CDR3 size: 13 residues. CDR1 is SGHVS and CDR2 is FQNEAQ in the germline V gene. The CDR3 spells CASSLAQGDGYTF. For the CDR3, the DNA is TGTGCCAGCAGCTTAGCTCAGGGTGATGGCTACACCTTC.